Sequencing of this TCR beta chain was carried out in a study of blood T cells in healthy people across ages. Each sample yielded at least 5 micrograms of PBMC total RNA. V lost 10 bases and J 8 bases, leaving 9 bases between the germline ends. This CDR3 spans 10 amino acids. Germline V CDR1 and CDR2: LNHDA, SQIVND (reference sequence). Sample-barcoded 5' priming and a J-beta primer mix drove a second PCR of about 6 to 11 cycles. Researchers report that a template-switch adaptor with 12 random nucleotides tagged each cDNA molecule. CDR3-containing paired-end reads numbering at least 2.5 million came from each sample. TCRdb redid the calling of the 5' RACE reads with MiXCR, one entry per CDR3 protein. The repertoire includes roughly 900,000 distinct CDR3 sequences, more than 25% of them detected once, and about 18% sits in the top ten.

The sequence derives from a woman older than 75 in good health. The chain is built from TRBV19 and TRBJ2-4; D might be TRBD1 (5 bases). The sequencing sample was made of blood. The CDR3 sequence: CATEGDIQYF. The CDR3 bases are TGTGCCACGGAAGGGGACATTCAGTACTTC. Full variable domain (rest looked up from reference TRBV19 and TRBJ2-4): DGGITQSPKYLFRKEGQNVTLSCEQNLNHDAMYWYRQDPGQGLRLIYYSQIVNDFQKGDIAEGYSVSREKKESFPLTVTSAQKNPTAFYLCATEGDIQYFGAGTRLSVL.